This T cell receptor (beta chain) was identified in a study of shared clonotypes between healthy human individuals. This CDR3 is 13 amino acids long. V lost 4 bases to trimming and J lost 6 bases, with 11 bases between them. Per germline, CDR1 SGHRS and CDR2 YFSETQ. Method: immunoSEQ multiplex PCR; TCRdb's copy keeps in-frame clones and lacks some. This sample yields about 490,000 clones, of which 79% are seen a single time; roughly 12% belongs to the top ten. The source is a woman in her forties in good health. Some clones in this sample may be carry-over from other donors' samples. Sequenced sample: PBMCs. The chain carries TRBV5-1 and TRBJ2-1; D gene ambiguous. The CDR3 DNA follows: TGCGCCAGCAGCCGCGGATTTAGCAATGAGCAGTTCTTC. Amino acids: CASSRGFSNEQFF.